This T cell receptor (beta chain) came from a study of blood T cell repertoires in COVID-19. Study as a whole: Both acute and convalescent COVID-19 samples were obtained from the United States, Italy and Spain. Nucleic acid was either cDNA or gDNA, and it came from T cells, B-cell-depleted T cells, or PBMCs.

TCRdb keeps only in-frame clones here, not all; method: immunoSEQ multiplex PCR. Of about 160,000 clones in the sample, over 75% were seen once. V was shortened by 1 base and J by 5 bases, with 8 bases between the two germline ends. From germline, CDR1 is SGHTA and CDR2 FQGTGA. This CDR3 spans 13 amino acids. Specimen: PBMCs or T cells enriched from blood (not recorded which). The sequence came from a middle-aged woman with acute COVID-19. The chain couples TRBV7-3 to TRBJ1-1; D not certain. The DNA for the CDR3 is TGTGCCAGCAGCTTAAATCTGCAGACTGAAGCTTTCTTT. Protein product: CASSLNLQTEAFF.